The 28 T cell receptor beta chains given below trace back to one sample, sequenced in a study of T cell repertoires in cytomegalovirus infection. Each CDR3 protein gets one entry after TCRdb re-called the reads with MiXCR. The sample lists about 310,000 distinct CDR3 sequences, about 25% occurring once. The antigens these receptors bind are not known. Source: cultured PBMCs, taken from culture after CMV antigen stimulation. Source of these receptors: a human donor in good health (CMV status not recorded). Some clones in this sample may be carry-over from other donors' samples.

The chain combines TRBV5-1 with TRBJ1-1; D gene ambiguous. The CDR3 sequence is 15 residues long. Trimming pared 4 bases from V and 0 bases from J, leaving 13 bases between. Looked up from germline, CDR1 is SGHRS and CDR2 is YFSETQ. CDR3 DNA sequence: TGCGCCAGCAGCCCAGCCGGTGGACTGAACACTGAAGCTTTCTTT. Translation gives CASSPAGGLNTEAFF. Complete variable domain (other parts from reference TRBV5-1 and TRBJ1-1): KAGVTQTPRYLIKTRGQQVTLSCSPISGHRSVSWYQQTPGQGLQFLFEYFSETQRNKGNFPGRFSGRQFSNSRSEMNVSTLELGDSALYLCASSPAGGLNTEAFFGQGTRLTVV.

In its sample, this clonotype was seen a few times. The gene calls are TRBV5-4 and TRBJ1-3; 9 bases fit TRBD1. The CDR3 extends over 17 amino acids. Germline V gene sequence: CDR1 SGHNT, CDR2 YYREEE (reference sequence). V was pared by 2 bases and J by 0 bases, with 6 bases of the junction left unmatched. The CDR3 sequence: CASSLNRGLASGNTIYF. CDR3 coding DNA: TGTGCCAGCAGCTTAAACAGGGGGCTTGCCTCTGGAAACACCATATATTTT.

This chain links TRBV5-1 with TRBJ2-7; perhaps D is TRBD1 or TRBD2 (5 bases each). V was clipped by 0 bases and J by 7 bases, with 23 bases between them. The CDR3 extends over 17 amino acids. The germline V gene has CDR1 SGHRS and CDR2 YFSETQ. The CDR3 DNA sequence: TGCGCCAGCAGCTTGGGGGGCAGACCTCCCCTTTCGGGAGAGCAGTACTTC. As protein: CASSLGGRPPLSGEQYF.

This clonotype has a count of ten or more. This chain joins TRBV12-3 or TRBV12-4 and TRBJ1-3, with D possibly matching TRBD1 (5 bases). CDR3 length equals 14 residues. V was trimmed by 6 bases and J by 4 bases, leaving 13 bases between them. The CDR3 spells CASSSGREGNTIYF. CDR3 DNA: TGTGCCAGCAGCTCCGGCAGGGAGGGAAACACCATATATTTT.

V gene TRBV10-3 combines with J gene TRBJ2-3, with D perhaps matching TRBD2 (6 bases). Germline CDR1 reads ENHRY; CDR2 reads SYGVKD. Between the trimmed V and J ends, which lost 0 bases and 5 bases, there was a span of 12 bases. This CDR3 contains 15 residues. CDR3 protein: CAISESGRRGDTQYF. The CDR3 DNA follows: TGTGCCATCAGTGAGTCGGGGAGGCGGGGAGATACGCAGTATTTT.

This clonotype occurred a few times. The chain is built from TRBV7-8 and TRBJ2-7; TRBD2 is a possible D gene (6 bases). In germline, CDR1 is SGHVS, CDR2 FQNEAQ. This CDR3 region has 17 residues. V lost 4 bases, J lost 0 bases, and 19 bases lay in between. The CDR3 loop reads CASSSAIFGTSSYEQYF. For the CDR3, the DNA is TGTGCCAGCAGCTCCGCTATCTTCGGGACTTCCTCCTACGAGCAGTACTTC.

The chain has TRBV7-6 and TRBJ2-7; 9 bases are a match to TRBD1. Germline lookup yields CDR1 SGHVS and CDR2 FNYEAQ. The length of the CDR3 is 16 residues. The V and J ends lost 4 bases and 5 bases, in that order; junction bases with no gene match: 12. This CDR3 is CASSSTPGQGVHEQYF. As DNA, the CDR3 is TGTGCCAGCAGCTCTACCCCGGGACAGGGTGTTCACGAGCAGTACTTC.

This chain joins TRBV6-6 and TRBJ1-1; D gene unclear. V was cut by 2 bases and J by 4 bases, with 11 bases left in between. Germline V gene sequence: CDR1 MNHNY, CDR2 SVGAGI (reference sequence). CDR3 length equals 14 residues. The CDR3 loop reads CASSYGGEATEAFF. Here the CDR3 DNA reads TGTGCCAGCAGTTACGGTGGTGAGGCCACTGAAGCTTTCTTT.

The chain uses TRBV19 and TRBJ1-5, with D hard to call. The V gene's germline CDR1 is LNHDA and CDR2 SQIVND (reference sequence). V lost 5 bases, J lost 10 bases, and 12 bases lay in between. CDR3 length: 12 residues. CDR3 DNA sequence: TGTGCCAGTAGTGGGGAGTTCGTCCCCCAGCATTTT. This codes for CASSGEFVPQHF. The full variable domain, in which reference TRBV19 and TRBJ1-5 provide the parts outside the CDR3, is DGGITQSPKYLFRKEGQNVTLSCEQNLNHDAMYWYRQDPGQGLRLIYYSQIVNDFQKGDIAEGYSVSREKKESFPLTVTSAQKNPTAFYLCASSGEFVPQHFGDGTRLSIL.

This clonotype has only a few counts. This chain joins TRBV7-9 and TRBJ2-7; D tentatively fits TRBD1 or TRBD2 (6 bases each). Per germline, CDR1 SEHNR and CDR2 FQNEAQ (reference sequence). Between the trimmed V and J ends, which lost 5 bases and 6 bases, there was a span of 17 bases. The length of the CDR3 is 14 residues. The CDR3 is CASSHLTGGAEQYF. CDR3 DNA: TGTGCCAGCAGCCATCTGACCGGGGGCGCCGAGCAGTACTTC. The variable domain in full, with the rest retrieved from reference TRBV7-9 and TRBJ2-7, is DTGVSQNPRHKITKRGQNVTFRCDPISEHNRLYWYRQTLGQGPEFLTYFQNEAQLEKSRLLSDRFSAERPKGSFSTLEIQRTEQGDSAMYLCASSHLTGGAEQYFGPGTRLTVT.

CDR3 protein: CSYPVRTEQYV. DNA of the CDR3: TGCAGTTACCCGGTGAGGACCGAGCAGTACGTC. J is TRBJ2-7 and V is TRBV29-1; D gene unclear. Germline V gene sequence: CDR1 SQVTM, CDR2 ANQGSEA. The length of the CDR3 is 11 residues.

This clonotype has a single count. The genes are TRBV7-9 and TRBJ2-5; 8 bases line up with TRBD2. With V trimmed by 5 bases and J by 5 bases, 10 bases remained unmatched. Per the germline V gene, CDR1 is SEHNR and CDR2 is FQNEAQ (reference sequence). The CDR3 is 15 amino acids. The CDR3: CASSPYPRGEETQYF. CDR3 coding DNA: TGTGCCAGCAGCCCCTACCCGCGGGGGGAGGAGACCCAGTACTTC.

CDR3 sequence (DNA): TGTGCCACCAGCAGAGAGGCGACTAGCGGGAGCACAGATACGCAGTATTTT. It is translated as CATSREATSGSTDTQYF. V usage is TRBV15 and J usage is TRBJ2-3; 10 nucleotides align to TRBD2. J gave up 0 bases and V 0 bases, and 3 bases lay outside the gene matches. The germline V gene encodes CDR1 LNHNV and CDR2 YYDKDF (reference sequence). The CDR3 runs to 17 residues.

This clonotype was seen a handful of times. The chain is built from TRBV24-1 and TRBJ2-3, with D tentatively TRBD2 (5 bases). In germline, CDR1 is KGHDR, CDR2 SFDVKD. V was clipped by 1 base and J by 0 bases, with 22 bases between them. There are 20 residues in the CDR3. CDR3 DNA sequence: TGTGCCACCAGTGATTTCGGGGTACTTCACAGCTCCCGTAGCACAGATACGCAGTATTTT. Its translation is CATSDFGVLHSSRSTDTQYF.

This clonotype appeared many times. This rearrangement joins TRBV6-1 to TRBJ2-3, with D possibly TRBD1 on 5 matching bases. Germline CDR1 MNHNS, CDR2 SASEGT. Trimming took 6 bases from V and 2 from J, leaving 21 bases between them. The CDR3 spans 17 residues. The CDR3 reads CASRTRRGTEYTDTQYF. The CDR3 nucleotides read TGTGCCAGCAGGACACGAAGGGGAACAGAATACACAGATACGCAGTATTTT.

This clonotype was seen a handful of times. In DNA form, the CDR3 reads TGTGCCAGCAGTACTAGCGGGAGAGCCTCAGATACGCAGTATTTT. Translating it yields CASSTSGRASDTQYF. V and J are TRBV6-5 and TRBJ2-3; 11 positions agree with TRBD2. The ends lost 5 bases at V and 4 bases at J; junction bases unmatched: 5. The CDR3 is made up of 15 amino acids. The germline V gene encodes CDR1 MNHEY and CDR2 SVGAGI.

This clonotype has only a few counts. The chain is built from TRBV6-2 or TRBV6-3 and TRBJ1-5, with D unresolved. Trimming removed 4 bases at V and 0 bases at J, with 10 bases between. The CDR3 is 15 residues long. Looked up from germline, CDR1 is MNHEY and CDR2 is SVGEGT. CDR3 amino acids: CASSLFTGSNQPQHF. The DNA of the CDR3 is TGTGCCAGCAGTTTATTTACCGGTAGCAATCAGCCCCAGCATTTT.

This clonotype was found a few times. The gene calls are TRBV12-3 or TRBV12-4 and TRBJ1-1; 7 nucleotides line up with TRBD1. CDR3 size: 14 residues. V lost 6 bases, J lost 7 bases, and 11 bases stayed unmatched. The CDR3 sequence: CASRETGKVVEAFF. The DNA for the CDR3 is TGTGCCAGCAGGGAGACAGGGAAGGTCGTTGAAGCTTTCTTT.

The chain employs TRBV27 and TRBJ2-7; D perhaps matches TRBD2 (5 bases). The V gene's germline CDR1 is MNHEY and CDR2 SMNVEV (reference sequence). CDR3 size: 16 residues. V lost 3 bases and J lost 0, with 15 bases in between. CDR3 in DNA: TGTGCCAGCAGTTTCCAGCCCCCGGGGAGCTCCTACGAGCAGTACTTC. Its translation: CASSFQPPGSSYEQYF.

To note about this clonotype: The CDR3 ends on some other residue instead of the conserved phenylalanine or tryptophan, so this is likely a read error. The CDR3 DNA sequence: TGTGCCAGTCGACTAGCGGGCACCGGGGAGCTGTTTTGT. Its translation is CASRLAGTGELFC. The chain couples TRBV19 to TRBJ2-2, with 10 bases fitting TRBD2. In germline, CDR1 is LNHDA, CDR2 SQIVND (reference sequence). The CDR3 spans 13 residues. V lost 8 bases and J lost 4; bases outside the gene matches: 1.

The table lists this clonotype with a few counts. This chain joins TRBV6-2 or TRBV6-3 and TRBJ2-1; D possibly uses TRBD1 or TRBD2 (6 bases each). CDR3 length equals 15 residues. The V gene's germline CDR1 is MNHEY and CDR2 SVGEGT. V dropped 6 bases and J dropped 5 bases, with 17 bases sitting between them. For the CDR3, the DNA is TGTGCCAGCAGCCGCCTTCGTGGGGGGCACAATGAGCAGTTCTTC. Protein product: CASSRLRGGHNEQFF.

This clonotype was observed a handful of times. The rearrangement links TRBV5-8 to TRBJ2-5, with D maybe TRBD2 (6 bases). Looked up from germline, CDR1 is SGHTS and CDR2 is YDEGEE. Between the trimmed V and J ends, which lost 4 bases and 2 bases, there was a span of 15 bases. The CDR3 sequence is 15 residues long. This CDR3 reads CASSRRGSGQETQYF. CDR3 nucleotide sequence: TGTGCCAGCAGCCGACGGGGGAGCGGGCAAGAGACCCAGTACTTC.

The chain is built from TRBV19 and TRBJ1-5; 7 positions agree with TRBD1. The CDR3 has 15 residues. Germline V gene data show CDR1 as LNHDA and CDR2 as SQIVND (reference sequence). The V gene end was trimmed by 6 bases and the J gene end by 9 bases; junction bases not matched to a gene: 14. This CDR3 reads CASRVGQMKFGPQHF. The CDR3, as DNA: TGTGCCAGTAGGGTGGGACAGATGAAGTTCGGGCCCCAGCATTTT.

This clonotype was found many times. V usage is TRBV7-2 and J usage is TRBJ1-2; D gene unclear. Germline-derived CDR1 and CDR2 are SGHTA and FQGNSA. Trimming stripped 1 base from V and 0 bases from J, with 18 bases between. This CDR3 has 18 residues. In nucleotides, the CDR3 is TGTGCCAGCAGCTTAGTACCCCCGGGCCGTTTAACTAACTATGGCTACACCTTC. It codes for CASSLVPPGRLTNYGYTF.

The J gene is TRBJ2-3, the V gene TRBV12-3 or TRBV12-4, with TRBD2 identical over 7 bases. The CDR3 length is 15 residues. The V segment lost 7 bases and the J segment 2 bases; nucleotides outside the gene matches: 9. The CDR3 DNA follows: TGTGCCAGCAACCGCGAGGGGAGGGACACAGATACGCAGTATTTT. Protein product: CASNREGRDTDTQYF.

This chain links TRBV7-4 with TRBJ2-3; a possible D gene is TRBD1 (5 bases). Germline assignment: CDR1 SGHVT and CDR2 SQSDAQ. The CDR3 has 14 residues. V lost 2 bases, J lost 2 bases, and 8 bases lay in between. CDR3 sequence reads: CASSLTGYTDTQYF. CDR3 in DNA: TGTGCCAGCAGCTTAACAGGTTACACAGATACGCAGTATTTT. The whole variable domain, remainder taken from reference TRBV7-4 and TRBJ2-3, is GAGVSQSPRYKVAKRGRDVALRCDSISGHVTLYWYRQTLGQGSEVLTYSQSDAQRDKSGRPSGRFSAERPERSVSTLKIQRTEQGDSAVYLCASSLTGYTDTQYFGPGTRLTVL.

This clonotype was counted a few times. The chain has TRBV20-1 and TRBJ2-1, with TRBD2 identical over 11 bases. CDR3 length: 15 amino acids. V was pared by 6 bases and J by 7 bases, with 11 bases of the junction left unmatched. CDR1 is DFQATT, CDR2 SNEGSKA, per germline (reference sequence). In nucleotides, the CDR3 is TGCAGTGCGGTTAGACCCGGGACTAGCGGAAATGAGCAGTTCTTC. Protein sequence: CSAVRPGTSGNEQFF.

This clonotype was observed a handful of times. The V and J genes are TRBV7-2 and TRBJ2-1; D call uncertain. The V gene lost 1 base and the J gene lost 0 bases, with 7 bases spanning the gap. This CDR3 region has 15 residues. Germline V gene data show CDR1 as SGHTA and CDR2 as FQGNSA. CDR3 nucleotides: TGTGCCAGCAGCTTAGTATCTAGCTCCTACAATGAGCAGTTCTTC. Its protein is CASSLVSSSYNEQFF.